This T cell receptor beta chain comes out of a study of T cells after yellow fever vaccination. MiXCR was run by TCRdb on the 5' RACE reads, yielding one entry per CDR3 protein. This table has about 330,000 distinct CDR3 sequences, 4.1% appearing once. Concerning this clonotype: Its antigen is not known.

The CDR3 covers 15 residues. Germline V gene data show CDR1 as KGHSH and CDR2 as LQKENI. V trimming: 1 base; J trimming: 3 bases; junction bases outside the gene matches: 3. Study-level results: The secondary T-cell response peaked on day 5, not day 15, but was weaker. The bulk population could contribute abundant contaminating clonotypes to FACS-sorted repertoires.

The rearrangement links TRBV18 to TRBJ1-2; 9 nucleotides match TRBD1. Sequencing used PBMCs, obtained 5 days after the yellow fever booster vaccination. This TCR came from a man aged 18 to 29 who received the YFV17D yellow fever vaccine. This CDR3 is CASSPQDRGYYGYTF. DNA for the CDR3: TGTGCCAGCTCACCACAGGACAGGGGTTACTATGGCTACACCTTC.